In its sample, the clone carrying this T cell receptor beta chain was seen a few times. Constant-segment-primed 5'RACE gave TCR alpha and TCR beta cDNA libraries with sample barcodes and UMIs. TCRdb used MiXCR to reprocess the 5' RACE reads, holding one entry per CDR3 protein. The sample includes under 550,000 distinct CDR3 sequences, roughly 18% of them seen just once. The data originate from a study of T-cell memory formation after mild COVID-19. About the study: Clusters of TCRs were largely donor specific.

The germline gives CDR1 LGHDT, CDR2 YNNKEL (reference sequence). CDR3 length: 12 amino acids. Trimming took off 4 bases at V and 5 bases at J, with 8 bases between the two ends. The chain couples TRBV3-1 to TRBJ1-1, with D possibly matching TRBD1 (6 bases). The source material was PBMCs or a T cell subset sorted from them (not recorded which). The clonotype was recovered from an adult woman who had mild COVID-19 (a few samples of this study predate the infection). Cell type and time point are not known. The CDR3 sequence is CASSPGQTEAFF. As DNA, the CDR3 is TGTGCCAGCAGCCCCGGACAGACTGAAGCTTTCTTT.